Below, one TCR beta chain is given with its context. Clones were read by immunoSEQ multiplex PCR, and TCRdb kept only the in-frame ones, dropping some. The sample shows 90,000 to 130,000 clones, around 83% of them seen only once. This entry is derived from a study of blood T cell repertoires in COVID-19. Study-wide background: The samples span acute and convalescent COVID-19 from the United States, Italy and Spain. The cDNA or gDNA used as material had been derived from T cells, B-cell-depleted T cells, or PBMCs.

V was pared by 4 bases and J by 4 bases, with 12 bases of the junction left unmatched. Germline V gene lookup returns CDR1 SGHNT and CDR2 YYREEE (reference sequence). This CDR3 has 16 amino acids. The chain is built from TRBV5-4 and TRBJ1-2; 8 nucleotides match TRBD1. Sequenced: peripheral blood. The sequence came from a man in his 70s with acute or convalescent COVID-19. The CDR3 DNA is TGTGCCAGCAGCCCTCAGACAGGGGCTCTTTTCTATGGCTACACCTTC. Encoded protein: CASSPQTGALFYGYTF. Supplemented by reference TRBV5-4 and TRBJ1-2, the full variable domain reads ETGVTQSPTHLIKTRGQQVTLRCSSQSGHNTVSWYQQALGQGPQFIFQYYREEENGRGNFPPRFSGLQFPNYSSELNVNALELDDSALYLCASSPQTGALFYGYTFGSGTRLTVV.